This passage covers 27 T cell receptor beta chains from one sample sequenced in a study of blood T cell repertoires in COVID-19 (TCRdb year 2020). Library construction relied on the immunoSEQ multiplex PCR assay. The clones in this table, taken by TCRdb from immuneACCESS, are in-frame only. Not every clone is retained; where verified, under half of the shortfall comes from an unresolved V gene, and the cause of the rest is unknown. The sample table holds around 250,000 clones, of which about 91% were seen once. The ten largest clones take up roughly 1.2% of the sample. The sequenced material came from PBMCs or T cells enriched from blood (not recorded which). Receptors were obtained from a woman aged 40 to 50 with acute COVID-19.

This chain joins TRBV25-1 and TRBJ1-2, with 9 bases fitting TRBD1. Unmatched junction bases numbered 12, after V lost 6 bases and J lost 7 bases. CDR3 size: 15 residues. Germline V CDR1 and CDR2: MGHDK, SYGVNS. CDR3 sequence (DNA): TGTGCCAGCAGAAGTACCGGGACAGGGACTTCTGGCTACACCTTC. Translated: CASRSTGTGTSGYTF.

This clone was recorded only once. The chain has TRBV5-1 and TRBJ2-2; TRBD2 agrees at 8 bases. The CDR3 spans 15 residues. CDR1 is SGHRS and CDR2 is YFSETQ in the germline V gene. Unmatched junction bases numbered 10, after V lost 7 bases and J lost 5 bases. This chain's CDR3 is CASGGAGVVTGELFF. CDR3 bases: TGCGCCAGCGGGGGAGCGGGAGTGGTAACCGGGGAGCTGTTTTTT.

The chain couples TRBV2 to TRBJ2-1; D perhaps matches TRBD1 (6 bases). Germline V lookup: CDR1 SNHLY, CDR2 FYNNEI. The V end lost 6 bases, the J end lost 4 bases, and 10 bases lay between the germline ends. There are 13 residues in the CDR3. As DNA, the CDR3 is TGTGCCAGCAGGGGGGACACTTACAATGAGCAGTTCTTC. Protein sequence: CASRGDTYNEQFF.

The chain has TRBV4-1 and TRBJ2-3; tentatively, D is TRBD1 (6 bases). V lost 3 bases, J lost 0 bases, and 19 bases lay in between. In germline, CDR1 is MGHRA, CDR2 YSYEKL. The CDR3 contains 18 residues. The CDR3 DNA is TGCGCCAGCAGCCACCTCTCAGGAAGGGGGAGTAGCACAGATACGCAGTATTTT. It is translated as CASSHLSGRGSSTDTQYF.

V gene TRBV7-2 combines with J gene TRBJ2-7; D is perhaps TRBD1 (5 bases). This CDR3 contains 15 residues. Germline V gives CDR1 SGHTA, CDR2 FQGNSA. Between the trimmed V and J ends, which lost 0 bases and 0 bases, there was a span of 9 bases. CDR3 DNA sequence: TGTGCCAGCAGCTTAGCTTCAGGGTTCTCCTACGAGCAGTACTTC. Residues: CASSLASGFSYEQYF.

The chain employs TRBV24-1 and TRBJ1-2; 7 bases line up with TRBD1. Germline CDR1 and CDR2: KGHDR and SFDVKD. The CDR3 contains 14 residues. Trimming removed 3 bases from V and 8 bases from J; junction bases left unmatched: 8. The CDR3: CATSDPRDRWGYTF. The CDR3 nucleotides read TGTGCCACCAGTGATCCCCGGGACAGATGGGGCTACACCTTC.

This chain joins TRBV30 and TRBJ1-5; 8 bases agree with TRBD1. CDR3 size: 13 residues. V gave up 3 bases and J gave up 2 bases; unmatched junction bases: 0. The germline gives CDR1 GTSNPN, CDR2 SVGIG (reference sequence). CDR3 loop: CAWRGQGNQPQHF. The CDR3 nucleotides are TGTGCCTGGAGGGGACAGGGCAATCAGCCCCAGCATTTT.

This chain joins TRBV4-3 and TRBJ1-1; TRBD1 matches at 7 bases. V was clipped by 5 bases and J by 12 bases; unmatched bases: 15. There are 14 residues in the CDR3. From germline, CDR1 is LGHNA and CDR2 YSLEER. The CDR3 spells CASSSNRGVRLSFF. CDR3 nucleotide sequence: TGCGCCAGCAGCTCAAACAGGGGAGTGAGATTATCTTTCTTT.

The CDR3, as DNA: TGTGCCAGCAGCTTAGAAACTGGGCCCCGGACTAATGAAAAACTGTTTTTT. Protein product: CASSLETGPRTNEKLFF. V gene TRBV11-3 combines with J gene TRBJ1-4; D gene ambiguous. V was cut by 0 bases and J by 2 bases, with 13 bases left in between. This CDR3 comprises 17 residues. The germline V gene has CDR1 SGHNT and CDR2 YENEEA.

This clone was seen only once. V usage is TRBV15 and J usage is TRBJ2-7; TRBD1 matches at 10 bases. Germline lookup yields CDR1 LNHNV and CDR2 YYDKDF (reference sequence). CDR3 length: 15 residues. Trimming removed 6 bases from V and 2 bases from J; junction bases left unmatched: 7. The CDR3 sequence is CATSPGTGDPYEQYF. DNA for the CDR3: TGTGCCACCAGTCCCGGGACAGGGGACCCCTACGAGCAGTACTTC.

The chain carries TRBV11-2 and TRBJ1-2; weak D call: TRBD1 (6 bases). This CDR3 region has 15 residues. The germline gives CDR1 SGHAT, CDR2 FQNNGV. V was pared by 8 bases and J by 5 bases, with 21 bases between. For the CDR3, the DNA is TGTGCCAGCTCCCGGGGGCGCGGGGGCGAATATGGCTACACCTTC. It encodes CASSRGRGGEYGYTF.

The sample holds one count of this clone. The chain is built from TRBV28 and TRBJ2-3, with TRBD1 matching over 8 bases. The CDR3 is 15 residues long. Germline CDR1 and CDR2: MDHEN and SYDVKM. V was clipped by 5 bases and J by 1 base; unmatched bases: 5. In DNA form, the CDR3 reads TGTGCCAGCAGTGAGGGACAGGTACGCACAGATACGCAGTATTTT. This codes for CASSEGQVRTDTQYF.

The V call is TRBV2, the J call TRBJ2-7; weak D call: TRBD2 (6 bases). CDR3 length: 14 amino acids. Germline V gene lookup returns CDR1 SNHLY and CDR2 FYNNEI. Trimming cost V 0 bases and J 9 bases, with 15 bases left between them. The CDR3 here is CASSEAQGGTRQYF. The CDR3 DNA is TGTGCCAGCAGTGAAGCGCAGGGAGGAACAAGGCAGTACTTC.

The rearrangement joins TRBV18 to TRBJ2-7, with D possibly being TRBD1 (7 bases). Germline V gene lookup returns CDR1 KGHSH and CDR2 LQKENI. V lost 3 bases and J lost 6, with 21 bases in between. This CDR3 has 16 amino acids. CDR3 sequence: CASSPRGGGLSGEQYV. Written as DNA, the CDR3 is TGTGCCAGCTCACCTCGAGGAGGGGGCCTTTCTGGCGAGCAGTACGTC.

V is TRBV10-2 and J is TRBJ2-7; D perhaps matches TRBD2 (5 bases). V was shortened by 7 bases and J by 7 bases, with 20 bases between the two germline ends. Looked up from germline, CDR1 is WSHSY and CDR2 is SAAADI. The CDR3 loop spans 14 amino acids. The CDR3: CASKTVTAALEQYF. CDR3 bases: TGCGCCAGCAAGACGGTAACAGCGGCACTGGAGCAGTACTTC.

DNA for the CDR3: TGTGCCAGCAGCTCACGTCGGGGGAGGACCCAAGAGACCCAGTACTTC. As protein: CASSSRRGRTQETQYF. The J gene is TRBJ2-5, the V gene TRBV11-3, with TRBD2 as a possible D gene (6 bases). This CDR3 is built from 16 residues. Germline V gene sequence: CDR1 SGHNT, CDR2 YENEEA. V was pared by 4 bases and J by 1 base, with 16 bases between.

The genes are TRBV7-9 and TRBJ2-2, with a possible D match to TRBD1 (5 bases). Germline V gene lookup returns CDR1 SEHNR and CDR2 FQNEAQ (reference sequence). V lost 4 bases to trimming and J lost 6 bases, with 12 bases between them. CDR3 length: 14 residues. CDR3 residues: CASSWTRASGELFF. DNA for the CDR3: TGTGCCAGCAGCTGGACCAGGGCCTCCGGGGAGCTGTTTTTT.

V and J are TRBV7-9 and TRBJ1-2, with TRBD1 as a possible D gene (5 bases). Trimming shortened V by 1 base and J by 3 bases, and 18 bases separated the two germline ends. The V gene's germline CDR1 is SEHNR and CDR2 FQNEAQ (reference sequence). The CDR3 extends over 17 amino acids. Here the CDR3 reads CASSLVFGGGTHYGYTF. CDR3 nucleotide sequence: TGTGCCAGCAGCTTAGTTTTCGGGGGTGGTACCCACTATGGCTACACCTTC.

This clone appeared a few times. Written as DNA, the CDR3 is TGTGCCTGGCGACCGGGGACAGGGTGGAACTCTTATGGCTACACCTTC. Protein sequence: CAWRPGTGWNSYGYTF. V gene TRBV30 combines with J gene TRBJ1-2, with 9 bases that match TRBD1. With V trimmed by 5 bases and J by 5 bases, 15 bases remained unmatched. CDR1 is GTSNPN and CDR2 is SVGIG in the germline V gene (reference sequence). This CDR3 contains 16 residues.

V and J are TRBV28 and TRBJ1-2; 8 bases map to TRBD1. After removal of 6 bases from V and 7 bases from J, the junction contained 13 bases not matched to a gene. In germline, CDR1 is MDHEN, CDR2 SYDVKM. The CDR3 totals 15 residues. The CDR3 DNA is TGTGCCAGCAGAGAACGGGACAGGATGATTAGTGGCTACACCTTC. It is translated as CASRERDRMISGYTF.

V usage is TRBV2 and J usage is TRBJ1-6; D not certain. V was trimmed by 6 bases and J by 8 bases, leaving 11 bases between them. Germline lookup yields CDR1 SNHLY and CDR2 FYNNEI. This CDR3 contains 13 residues. In DNA, the CDR3 is TGTGCCAGCAGGGGGAGTGGTGATTCACCCCTCCACTTT. Its protein product is CASRGSGDSPLHF.

The chain is built from TRBV9 and TRBJ1-6; D unresolved. V lost 3 bases, J lost 0 bases, and 7 bases lay in between. CDR3 length: 15 amino acids. Germline-derived CDR1 and CDR2 are SGDLS and YYNGEE. CDR3 nucleotides: TGTGCCAGCAGCGACCGGAGCTCCTATAATTCACCCCTCCACTTT. This codes for CASSDRSSYNSPLHF.

The chain employs TRBV7-2 and TRBJ1-2; D remains ambiguous. With 1 base removed from V and 8 bases from J, the gap between germline ends came to 17 bases. Germline lookup yields CDR1 SGHTA and CDR2 FQGNSA. The CDR3 spans 15 residues. CDR3 sequence: CASSLVFGGTGGYTF. CDR3 DNA sequence: TGTGCCAGCAGCTTAGTTTTCGGAGGAACCGGGGGCTACACCTTC.

The chain links TRBV7-8 to TRBJ1-1; a weak D match, TRBD1 (5 bases). Trimming pared 7 bases from V and 5 bases from J, leaving 14 bases between. Germline CDR1 reads SGHVS; CDR2 reads FQNEAQ. The CDR3 spans 13 residues. This chain's CDR3 is CASNGALGTEAFF. The CDR3 DNA reads as TGTGCCAGCAATGGGGCACTTGGAACTGAAGCTTTCTTT.

This rearrangement joins TRBV4-1 to TRBJ1-4; D perhaps matches TRBD1 (6 bases). The CDR3 contains 14 residues. The V and J ends lost 4 bases and 5 bases respectively, with 11 bases between them. Germline-derived CDR1 and CDR2 are MGHRA and YSYEKL. CDR3 coding DNA: TGCGCCAGCAGCCCCCACAGGGCGAATGAAAAACTGTTTTTT. Translating it yields CASSPHRANEKLFF.

The J gene is TRBJ2-2, the V gene TRBV19; a weak D match, TRBD1 (5 bases). CDR1 is LNHDA and CDR2 is SQIVND in the germline V gene (reference sequence). The V gene lost 2 bases and the J gene lost 5 bases, with 15 bases spanning the gap. The CDR3 consists of 16 residues. This CDR3 reads CASSIPLTGFTGELFF. The DNA for the CDR3 is TGTGCCAGTAGTATACCTCTAACAGGTTTTACCGGGGAGCTGTTTTTT.

This clone was seen once. The J gene is TRBJ2-2, the V gene TRBV9; TRBD1 agrees at 8 bases. CDR1 is SGDLS and CDR2 is YYNGEE in the germline V gene. CDR3 size: 16 residues. The J segment lost 2 bases and the V segment lost 0 bases, leaving 3 bases of the junction unmatched. In DNA form, the CDR3 reads TGTGCCAGCAGCGTAGCAGGGACAGGAAACACCGGGGAGCTGTTTTTT. This codes for CASSVAGTGNTGELFF.